This T cell receptor (beta chain) was sequenced during a study of tumor-infiltrating lymphocytes in primary liver carcinoma. The study co-extracted DNA and RNA from about 21-30 mg of unsorted bulk tissue. Primary liver carcinoma, confirmed by histopathology, was surgically resected. Starting material of roughly 550 ng total RNA yielded TCR beta cDNA via a constant-region primer. Libraries for TCR beta were built through three nested multiplex PCR rounds, which together made up a slightly modified ARM-PCR procedure. TRBV1-TRBV30 forward primers and a C-beta reverse primer were used in the first two PCR rounds, which each ran for about 10 cycles. MiXCR, applied by TCRdb to the multiplex PCR reads, yields one record per CDR3 protein. This sample has 95,000 to 100,000 distinct CDR3 sequences, with 55% to 80% found just once. Germline assignment: CDR1 SGHAT and CDR2 FQNNGV. This CDR3 comprises 17 residues. With 6 bases clipped from V and 8 bases from J, the junction kept 19 bases outside the gene matches.

Overall study findings and caveats: Tumors had a top-250-clone fraction that was significantly higher than blood (p = 0.039).

About this clonotype itself: Its specificity is not known.

The receptor comes from an older woman with primary liver carcinoma and hepatitis B virus infection. The rearrangement links TRBV11-2 to TRBJ2-1; 7 positions match TRBD2. The material sequenced was liver tumor tissue from sampling region 2. Subset noted: tumor region T2, inferior pole. In nucleotides, the CDR3 is TGTGCCAGCAGTAAGAGACTAGAGGGAGGGCCGGGGGATGAGCAGTTCTTC. Protein: CASSKRLEGGPGDEQFF.